The rows below give T cell receptor beta chains drawn from one sample of a study of cytomegalovirus exposure and HLA in healthy donors. Sequencing used immunoSEQ multiplex PCR; TCRdb keeps in-frame clones, though not all of them. The table lists about 130,000 clones, just under 90% of them singletons. The sample comprised PBMCs. The origin of the receptors is a woman aged 25 to 39 in good health and CMV-seropositive. Each CDR3 is given with its conserved first and last residue. The D gene is left open where the match is weak. The size field is filled for only some rows; it gives once, few, many or a size class.

abundance: -
j_gene: TRBJ2-1
d_gene: -
v_gene: TRBV6-4
CDR3aa: CASSDSTEGNEQFF
CDR3nt: TGTGCCAGCAGTGACTCGACAGAAGGCAATGAGCAGTTCTTC

abundance: -
j_gene: TRBJ2-7
d_gene: TRBD1
v_gene: TRBV2
CDR3aa: CASNQQGTGYYEQYF
CDR3nt: TGTGCCAGCAATCAACAGGGGACAGGGTACTACGAGCAGTACTTC

abundance: -
j_gene: TRBJ2-1
d_gene: TRBD2
v_gene: TRBV7-3
CDR3aa: CASSPFGGSSYNEQFF
CDR3nt: TGTGCCAGCAGCCCGTTTGGCGGGAGCTCCTACAATGAGCAGTTCTTC

abundance: once
j_gene: TRBJ1-4
d_gene: TRBD1
v_gene: TRBV28
CDR3aa: CASSRQGYEKLFF
CDR3nt: TGTGCCAGCAGTCGACAGGGATATGAAAAACTGTTTTTT

abundance: -
j_gene: TRBJ1-5
d_gene: TRBD1
v_gene: TRBV5-1
CDR3aa: CASSPGQANQPQHF
CDR3nt: TGCGCCAGCAGCCCGGGACAGGCCAATCAGCCCCAGCATTTT

abundance: -
j_gene: TRBJ2-3
d_gene: -
v_gene: TRBV11-2
CDR3aa: CASSLGVGDWSTDTQYF
CDR3nt: TGTGCCAGCAGCTTAGGGGTTGGGGACTGGAGCACAGATACGCAGTATTTT

abundance: -
j_gene: TRBJ2-5
d_gene: TRBD2
v_gene: TRBV13
CDR3aa: CASSPWASGGGETQYF
CDR3nt: TGTGCCAGCAGCCCTTGGGCTAGCGGGGGAGGAGAGACCCAGTACTTC

abundance: -
j_gene: TRBJ2-3
d_gene: TRBD2
v_gene: TRBV6-5
CDR3aa: CASSRLAGGPDTQYF
CDR3nt: TGTGCCAGCAGTCGACTAGCGGGGGGGCCAGATACGCAGTATTTT

abundance: -
j_gene: TRBJ2-4
d_gene: TRBD1
v_gene: TRBV11-2
CDR3aa: CASSLGPGQGYF
CDR3nt: TGTGCCAGCAGCCTGGGGCCGGGACAGGGGTACTTC

abundance: -
j_gene: TRBJ2-7
d_gene: TRBD2
v_gene: TRBV2
CDR3aa: CASSGTSGYEQYF
CDR3nt: TGTGCCAGCAGTGGGACTAGCGGCTACGAGCAGTACTTC

abundance: -
j_gene: TRBJ2-7
d_gene: TRBD1
v_gene: TRBV7-9
CDR3aa: CASSRDSGEQYF
CDR3nt: TGTGCCAGCAGCCGGGACAGTGGCGAGCAGTACTTC

abundance: -
j_gene: TRBJ2-1
d_gene: TRBD1
v_gene: TRBV5-5
CDR3aa: CASSRQGYNNEQFF
CDR3nt: TGTGCCAGCAGCCGACAGGGGTATAACAATGAGCAGTTCTTC

abundance: -
j_gene: TRBJ2-5
d_gene: -
v_gene: TRBV5-4
CDR3aa: CASSLYQGFLETQYF
CDR3nt: TGTGCCAGCAGTTTATATCAGGGTTTCTTGGAGACCCAGTACTTC

abundance: -
j_gene: TRBJ1-2
d_gene: -
v_gene: TRBV4-1
CDR3aa: CASSRETGDYGYTF
CDR3nt: TGCGCCAGCAGCCGCGAGACAGGAGACTATGGCTACACCTTC

abundance: -
j_gene: TRBJ2-3
d_gene: TRBD2
v_gene: TRBV29-1
CDR3aa: CSVERSSGTFLGDSTDTQYF
CDR3nt: TGCAGCGTTGAACGGTCTAGCGGGACTTTTCTGGGGGACTCCACAGATACGCAGTATTTT

abundance: -
j_gene: TRBJ2-5
d_gene: -
v_gene: TRBV7-8
CDR3aa: CASSLRIQETQYF
CDR3nt: TGTGCCAGCAGCTTGCGGATTCAAGAGACCCAGTACTTC

abundance: -
j_gene: TRBJ2-5
d_gene: -
v_gene: TRBV18
CDR3aa: CASSPPPGQETQYF
CDR3nt: TGTGCCAGCTCACCACCGCCCGGGCAAGAGACCCAGTACTTC

abundance: few
j_gene: TRBJ2-6
d_gene: -
v_gene: TRBV15
CDR3aa: CATSRDTGSGANVLTF
CDR3nt: TGTGCCACCAGCAGAGACACAGGGTCTGGGGCCAACGTCCTGACTTTC

abundance: once
j_gene: TRBJ1-1
d_gene: -
v_gene: TRBV7-9
CDR3aa: CASSNRQGWTEAFF
CDR3nt: TGTGCCAGCAGCAATAGGCAGGGTTGGACTGAAGCTTTCTTT

abundance: -
j_gene: TRBJ2-1
d_gene: -
v_gene: TRBV5-1
CDR3aa: CASSLTPQGNEQFF
CDR3nt: TGCGCCAGCAGCTTGACGCCCCAGGGCAATGAGCAGTTCTTC

abundance: -
j_gene: TRBJ1-2
d_gene: -
v_gene: TRBV6-1
CDR3aa: CASSPSLGSGYGYTF
CDR3nt: TGTGCCAGCAGCCCGTCATTGGGATCGGGGTATGGCTACACCTTC

abundance: -
j_gene: TRBJ2-1
d_gene: -
v_gene: TRBV10-3
CDR3aa: CAISESPGHRQRYNEQFF
CDR3nt: TGTGCCATCAGTGAGTCTCCGGGACACCGGCAGCGGTACAATGAGCAGTTCTTC

abundance: -
j_gene: TRBJ2-1
d_gene: TRBD2
v_gene: TRBV5-1
CDR3aa: CASNPGLKEYNEQFF
CDR3nt: TGCGCCAGCAATCCGGGACTAAAAGAATACAATGAGCAGTTCTTC

abundance: -
j_gene: TRBJ1-1
d_gene: TRBD1
v_gene: TRBV2
CDR3aa: CASSARTGGGGAFF
CDR3nt: TGTGCCAGCAGTGCCCGGACAGGGGGCGGAGGGGCTTTCTTT

abundance: -
j_gene: TRBJ2-5
d_gene: TRBD1
v_gene: TRBV27
CDR3aa: CASSFRGQGAFGETQYF
CDR3nt: TGTGCCAGCAGTTTTCGCGGACAGGGGGCTTTTGGGGAGACCCAGTACTTC

abundance: -
j_gene: TRBJ1-2
d_gene: -
v_gene: TRBV4-2
CDR3aa: CASSQVEQGAYGYTF
CDR3nt: TGTGCCAGCAGCCAAGTAGAACAGGGTGCCTATGGCTACACCTTC

abundance: -
j_gene: TRBJ2-2
d_gene: TRBD2
v_gene: TRBV5-1
CDR3aa: CASSPGLAGGPGELFF
CDR3nt: TGCGCCAGCAGCCCCGGACTAGCGGGGGGGCCGGGGGAGCTGTTTTTT

abundance: once
j_gene: TRBJ2-1
d_gene: TRBD2
v_gene: TRBV11-2
CDR3aa: CASRLRWSSGVQNEQFF
CDR3nt: TGTGCCAGCAGACTTAGGTGGTCTAGCGGGGTACAAAATGAGCAGTTCTTC

abundance: -
j_gene: TRBJ2-2
d_gene: -
v_gene: TRBV9
CDR3aa: CASSPPGAAIGELFF
CDR3nt: TGTGCCAGCAGCCCCCCGGGAGCTGCTATCGGGGAGCTGTTTTTT

abundance: few
j_gene: TRBJ2-7
d_gene: TRBD2
v_gene: TRBV2
CDR3aa: CASSLRWREVNEQYF
CDR3nt: TGTGCCAGCTCACTCCGGTGGCGGGAGGTCAACGAGCAGTACTTC

abundance: -
j_gene: TRBJ2-3
d_gene: TRBD1
v_gene: TRBV5-1
CDR3aa: CASSFYGTGGTDTQYF
CDR3nt: TGCGCCAGCAGCTTCTACGGGACAGGGGGCACAGATACGCAGTATTTT

abundance: -
j_gene: TRBJ2-1
d_gene: -
v_gene: TRBV28
CDR3aa: CASSLRGEQFF
CDR3nt: TGTGCCAGCAGTTTAAGGGGAGAGCAGTTCTTC

abundance: -
j_gene: TRBJ2-7
d_gene: TRBD1
v_gene: TRBV28
CDR3aa: CASSTVGQGRYEQYF
CDR3nt: TGTGCCAGCAGTACCGTTGGACAGGGCCGCTACGAGCAGTACTTC

abundance: -
j_gene: TRBJ1-3
d_gene: -
v_gene: TRBV6-1
CDR3aa: CASSDAEDSGNTIYF
CDR3nt: TGTGCCAGCAGTGACGCTGAGGACTCTGGAAACACCATATATTTT

abundance: -
j_gene: TRBJ1-5
d_gene: -
v_gene: TRBV2
CDR3aa: CASRQDSNQPQHF
CDR3nt: TGTGCCAGCAGACAGGATAGCAATCAGCCCCAGCATTTT

abundance: -
j_gene: TRBJ2-7
d_gene: -
v_gene: TRBV21-1
CDR3aa: CASSKSRYPRDRASQQYF
CDR3nt: TGTGCCAGCAGCAAATCTCGGTACCCCCGGGACAGGGCGTCGCAGCAGTACTTC

abundance: -
j_gene: TRBJ2-3
d_gene: -
v_gene: TRBV21-1
CDR3aa: CASSKKRGLGTDTQYF
CDR3nt: TGTGCCAGCAGCAAAAAGCGGGGTTTGGGCACAGATACGCAGTATTTT

abundance: -
j_gene: TRBJ1-4
d_gene: TRBD1
v_gene: TRBV7-2
CDR3aa: CASSLVVTGGEKLFF
CDR3nt: TGTGCCAGCAGCTTAGTTGTGACAGGGGGGGAAAAACTGTTTTTT

abundance: once
j_gene: TRBJ2-7
d_gene: TRBD2
v_gene: TRBV6-5
CDR3aa: CASSKLAGSYEQYF
CDR3nt: TGTGCCAGCAGCAAGCTAGCGGGGTCCTACGAGCAGTACTTC

abundance: -
j_gene: TRBJ1-2
d_gene: -
v_gene: TRBV2
CDR3aa: CASGTTANYGYTF
CDR3nt: TGTGCCAGCGGTACGACTGCTAACTATGGCTACACCTTC

abundance: once
j_gene: TRBJ2-3
d_gene: TRBD1
v_gene: TRBV5-1
CDR3aa: CASQDDRGLADTQYF
CDR3nt: TGCGCCAGTCAGGACGACAGGGGGCTAGCAGATACGCAGTATTTT

abundance: once
j_gene: TRBJ2-2
d_gene: -
v_gene: TRBV27
CDR3aa: CASSFRRTNTGELFF
CDR3nt: TGTGCCAGCAGTTTTCGGCGGACGAACACCGGGGAGCTGTTTTTT

abundance: -
j_gene: TRBJ2-5
d_gene: -
v_gene: TRBV9
CDR3aa: CASSAGGVEETQYF
CDR3nt: TGTGCCAGCAGCGCCGGAGGCGTGGAGGAGACCCAGTACTTC

abundance: -
j_gene: TRBJ2-3
d_gene: TRBD2
v_gene: TRBV4-1
CDR3aa: CASSQATGLGGDTQYF
CDR3nt: TGCGCCAGCAGCCAAGCGACGGGACTAGGGGGAGATACGCAGTATTTT

abundance: -
j_gene: TRBJ2-3
d_gene: TRBD2
v_gene: TRBV9
CDR3aa: CASSVSLGTSGGTTDTQYF
CDR3nt: TGTGCCAGCAGCGTTAGTCTGGGGACTAGCGGGGGGACCACAGATACGCAGTATTTT

abundance: -
j_gene: TRBJ2-3
d_gene: TRBD2
v_gene: TRBV5-1
CDR3aa: CASSLDSGGTDTQYF
CDR3nt: TGCGCCAGCAGCTTGGATAGCGGGGGCACAGATACGCAGTATTTT

abundance: -
j_gene: TRBJ2-3
d_gene: TRBD1
v_gene: TRBV5-1
CDR3aa: CASSLSGTGWIDTQYF
CDR3nt: TGCGCCAGCAGCTTGTCCGGGACAGGCTGGATAGATACGCAGTATTTT

abundance: -
j_gene: TRBJ2-5
d_gene: -
v_gene: TRBV7-8
CDR3aa: CASSLMRGQETQYF
CDR3nt: TGTGCCAGCAGCTTAATGAGAGGTCAAGAGACCCAGTACTTC

abundance: -
j_gene: TRBJ1-1
d_gene: TRBD1
v_gene: TRBV28
CDR3aa: CASSTTGGDTEAFF
CDR3nt: TGTGCCAGCAGTACAACAGGGGGAGACACTGAAGCTTTCTTT

abundance: -
j_gene: TRBJ1-5
d_gene: TRBD1
v_gene: TRBV6-5
CDR3aa: CASRPDRGPNQPQHF
CDR3nt: TGTGCCAGCAGACCGGACAGGGGACCCAATCAGCCCCAGCATTTT

abundance: -
j_gene: TRBJ1-1
d_gene: TRBD1
v_gene: TRBV11-2
CDR3aa: CASSLVGQGTEAFF
CDR3nt: TGTGCCAGCAGCTTAGTGGGACAGGGAACTGAAGCTTTCTTT

abundance: once
j_gene: TRBJ1-4
d_gene: TRBD1
v_gene: TRBV28
CDR3aa: CASSLGGTAATNEKLFF
CDR3nt: TGTGCCAGCAGTTTAGGGGGGACAGCCGCAACTAATGAAAAACTGTTTTTT

abundance: -
j_gene: TRBJ1-1
d_gene: -
v_gene: TRBV2
CDR3aa: CASLNRAAEAFF
CDR3nt: TGTGCCAGCCTCAACAGGGCGGCGGAAGCTTTCTTT

abundance: -
j_gene: TRBJ2-3
d_gene: TRBD2
v_gene: TRBV10-3
CDR3aa: CAISPSGGGTPDTQYF
CDR3nt: TGTGCCATCAGCCCAAGTGGGGGGGGGACCCCAGATACGCAGTATTTT

abundance: -
j_gene: TRBJ2-5
d_gene: TRBD2
v_gene: TRBV5-1
CDR3aa: CASSLGPGLQETQYF
CDR3nt: TGCGCCAGCAGCCTAGGACCGGGACTACAAGAGACCCAGTACTTC

abundance: once
j_gene: TRBJ2-7
d_gene: TRBD1
v_gene: TRBV28
CDR3aa: CASSTTTGGNIEQYF
CDR3nt: TGTGCCAGCAGTACGACGACAGGGGGGAATATCGAGCAGTACTTC

abundance: -
j_gene: TRBJ1-1
d_gene: -
v_gene: TRBV6-5
CDR3aa: CASSYSRPADTEAFF
CDR3nt: TGTGCCAGCAGTTACTCGAGGCCGGCGGACACTGAAGCTTTCTTT